This TCR beta chain was retrieved from a study of blood T cells in healthy people across ages. Study-wide results and caveats: Long-lived donors exceeded aged donors in naive CD4+ cells and diversity.

Healthy Russian Caucasian donors spanned ages about 6 to 95 years. Next came a second PCR, run for about 7 to 12 cycles, which used a sample-barcoded 5' primer along with a J-beta primer mix. TCRdb fed the 5' RACE reads into MiXCR, producing one record per CDR3 protein. The table has about 780,000 distinct CDR3 sequences, 20% to 30% seen once. Per germline, CDR1 SNHLY and CDR2 FYNNEI. The CDR3 length is 12 residues. The sample holds a few counts of this clonotype. No antigen is known for it. The same sample was also studied in work on T cells of mothers and their children. Per that paper: The donor cohort consisted of three healthy Caucasian mothers and their six children. For cDNA synthesis, the complete extracted RNA was used (about 1.6 ug per 15 ul).

Sequenced material: blood. The chain uses TRBV2 and TRBJ2-5; D remains unclear. The J call may not be correct, given that the DNA end is closer to TRBJ2-1. The clonotype originates from a boy younger than 18 in good health. The CDR3 here is CASRADLNEQFF. The CDR3 region has the DNA TGTGCCAGCAGGGCAGATTTAAATGAGCAGTTCTTC.